Listed below are T cell receptor beta chains from one sample, sequenced in a study of T cell responses to AZD1222 COVID-19 vaccine. TCRdb's table, derived via immunoSEQ multiplex PCR, lists solely in-frame clones and lacks some. The repertoire includes about 83,000 clones, approximately 87% of them detected once, and under 5% sits in the top ten. The specimen comprised peripheral blood, sampled on day 0 of MenACWY control vaccination. These receptors were obtained from an adult in good health. CDR3s include the opening cysteine and the closing phenylalanine or tryptophan. The D gene is left open where the match is weak.

v_gene	d_gene	j_gene	CDR3aa
TRBV5-5	TRBD1	TRBJ1-5	CASSSDRDQPQHF
TRBV11-2	TRBD2	TRBJ2-5	CASTGGGLAGGLGETQYF
TRBV12-3/TRBV12-4	.	TRBJ1-2	CASRGGAGGYTF
TRBV5-3	.	TRBJ1-4	CASPPWGFVMEKLFF
TRBV2	TRBD2	TRBJ2-2	CASRSGTSGNTGELFF
TRBV7-6	.	TRBJ2-1	CASSLFSVSSYNEQFF
TRBV5-1	TRBD1	TRBJ1-2	CASSFGQGANYGYTF
TRBV19	.	TRBJ1-2	CASRRLMGQDNYGYTF
TRBV6-2/TRBV6-3	TRBD1	TRBJ1-5	CASSYQLKGQRNQPQHF
TRBV28	.	TRBJ2-2	CASSLRHGELFF
TRBV6-4	TRBD2	TRBJ2-1	CASSDSTSGSNEQFF
TRBV10-3	.	TRBJ2-7	CAISARQNSYEQYF
TRBV18	.	TRBJ1-2	CASSPPGYNYGYTF
TRBV5-1	TRBD2	TRBJ2-1	CASSSERGSSYNEQFF
TRBV9	TRBD1	TRBJ1-6	CASSVGTGVPNSPLHF
TRBV18	.	TRBJ1-1	CASSPRSSGGNTEAFF
TRBV6-2/TRBV6-3	.	TRBJ1-6	CASSSTSPLHF
TRBV5-4	.	TRBJ2-4	CASSLSGWASIQYF
TRBV5-1	.	TRBJ1-4	CASSLGGQGGEKLFF
TRBV6-1	.	TRBJ2-2	CASSEARLATGELFF
TRBV28	.	TRBJ1-1	CASSLAGAPSTEAFF
TRBV28	.	TRBJ2-7	CASSARNPYEQYF
TRBV6-5	TRBD1	TRBJ2-3	CASRDSSTDTQYF
TRBV4-1	.	TRBJ1-1	CASSQDVGGDTEAFF
TRBV4-3	.	TRBJ1-6	CASSQDIGAVINNSPLHF
TRBV19	.	TRBJ2-2	CASKLTGELFF
TRBV28	.	TRBJ2-7	CASSLHSPYEQYF
TRBV10-1	.	TRBJ2-4	CASSGSTSRNIQYF
TRBV6-5	.	TRBJ2-7	CASSYRGQPPSHEQYF
TRBV6-2/TRBV6-3	TRBD1	TRBJ2-1	CASSRRDRGDEQFF
TRBV12-3/TRBV12-4	.	TRBJ1-1	CAISPRTPPEAFF
TRBV11-3	.	TRBJ2-7	CASSTGGDYEQYF
TRBV6-1	.	TRBJ2-1	CASSEIGQDYNEQFF
TRBV7-6	.	TRBJ2-7	CASSLGGVQYF
TRBV19	TRBD2	TRBJ2-1	CASSPSGSAYNEQFF
TRBV4-1	.	TRBJ1-1	CASSQEGGNTEAFF
TRBV7-5	.	TRBJ2-1	CARRAAGDEQFF
TRBV10-1	.	TRBJ1-5	CASSESPEEPQHF
TRBV2	.	TRBJ1-5	CASRIGGGGPGNQPQHF
TRBV28	TRBD1	TRBJ2-1	CATQTNRGKIF
TRBV11-2	.	TRBJ2-7	CASSLDRNYEQYF
TRBV29-1	TRBD1	TRBJ2-1	CSVYDRADDEQFF
TRBV10-1	TRBD1	TRBJ1-1	CASSGYRGPNTEAFF
TRBV11-2	.	TRBJ1-6	CASSPQGTYNSPLHF
TRBV30	TRBD1	TRBJ1-2	CAWSNTGGGYGYTF
TRBV28	.	TRBJ1-2	CASSADTLGYLNYGYTF
TRBV28	.	TRBJ1-6	CASSLVTSGVSPLHF
TRBV12-3/TRBV12-4	.	TRBJ1-5	CASGRDQPQHF
TRBV4-3	.	TRBJ2-1	CASSQDTLGYNEQFF
TRBV6-2/TRBV6-3	TRBD1	TRBJ1-1	CASSRPPDRGAEAFF
TRBV7-2	.	TRBJ2-3	CASSPPVQAVDTQYF
TRBV6-5	.	TRBJ2-1	CASSFGTRQFF
TRBV19	.	TRBJ1-1	CASSARRDTEAFF
TRBV6-2/TRBV6-3	.	TRBJ1-5	CASSYLYGMSQPQHF